These T cell receptor beta chains were read from a single sample in a study of blood T cell repertoires in COVID-19. Produced via immunoSEQ multiplex PCR; TCRdb's table is partial and in-frame only. In the table there are approximately 65,000 clones, around 84% of which are singletons. Sequenced input: peripheral blood. Receptors originate from a man aged 50 to 59 with acute or convalescent COVID-19. Both conserved end residues are part of each CDR3. D genes are given only for firm matches. Clone size is given for some rows only: seen once, a few or many times, or a class if the clone is expanded.

j_call,clone_size,d_call,v_call,cdr3_nt,cdr3_aa
TRBJ1-2,-,-,TRBV13,TGTGCCAGCAGCCCCCCCCAGGGCAGGGCCTATGGCTACACCTTC,CASSPPQGRAYGYTF
TRBJ2-7,-,TRBD2,TRBV11-3,TGTGCCAGCAGCTTAGCACCCGGGACCGCTCGAGGGACTATGAACTACGAGCAGTACTTC,CASSLAPGTARGTMNYEQYF
TRBJ1-3,-,TRBD1,TRBV7-8,TGTGCCAGCAGCCGTACGACGACAGGGGCTGGAAACACCATATATTTT,CASSRTTTGAGNTIYF
TRBJ1-2,few,-,TRBV9,TGTGCCAGCAGCTCCCGGTGGGGGCAGGGCTATGGCTACACCTTC,CASSSRWGQGYGYTF
TRBJ1-1,-,TRBD1,TRBV6-5,TGTGCCAGCAGGCGCCCGGGACAGATGAACACTGAAGCTTTCTTT,CASRRPGQMNTEAFF
TRBJ1-3,once,TRBD1,TRBV6-5,TGTGCCAGCAGTTACTGGGACAGGGGGGGGAACACCATATATTTT,CASSYWDRGGNTIYF
TRBJ2-7,-,TRBD1,TRBV28,TGTGCCAGCAAACGAGGGGGACAGGGCTCATACGAGCAGTACTTC,CASKRGGQGSYEQYF
TRBJ1-1,-,-,TRBV14,TGTGCCAGCAGCTCGGGACAGAACACTGAAGCTTTCTTT,CASSSGQNTEAFF
TRBJ2-1,-,TRBD2,TRBV3-1/TRBV3-2,TGTGCCAGCAGCCCCTCCCTAGCGGGGGGGTACAATGAGCAGTTCTTC,CASSPSLAGGYNEQFF
TRBJ2-7,few,TRBD1,TRBV7-6,TGTGCCAGCAGCATATGGGACAGTGAGAACTACGAGCAGTACTTC,CASSIWDSENYEQYF
TRBJ2-7,-,TRBD2,TRBV5-6,TGTGCCAGCGGTCCGGGACTAGCGGGTTCCTACGAGCAGTACTTC,CASGPGLAGSYEQYF
TRBJ1-1,-,-,TRBV9,TGTGCCAGCAGCGCCAGACAGCTGAACACTGAAGCTTTCTTT,CASSARQLNTEAFF
TRBJ2-5,-,-,TRBV4-1,TGCGCCAGCAGCCAAGATAGAGGGGGCCAAGAGACCCAGTACTTC,CASSQDRGGQETQYF
TRBJ2-7,-,TRBD1,TRBV10-3,TGTGCCATCAGTGAGCAAGACAGGGTAAACTCCTACGAGCAGTACTTC,CAISEQDRVNSYEQYF
TRBJ2-7,-,TRBD2,TRBV13,TGTGCCAGCAGCTTCACCTTGGGAGGGGTTTGGAACGAGCAGTACTTC,CASSFTLGGVWNEQYF
TRBJ2-2,-,-,TRBV13,TGTGCCAGCAGCCCACTGGCCGGGGAGCTGTTTTTT,CASSPLAGELFF
TRBJ2-1,few,TRBD2,TRBV30,TGTGCCTGGGGAGCCCTAGCGGGAGGCAGCTCCTACAATGAGCAGTTCTTC,CAWGALAGGSSYNEQFF
TRBJ2-2,-,TRBD2,TRBV7-7,TGTGCTAGCAGCTCAAGAGGTGCTAGCGGGAGTGTTACCGGGGAGCTGTTTTTT,CASSSRGASGSVTGELFF
TRBJ2-4,-,-,TRBV13,TGTGCCAGCAGCCGACGGGGACATAACATTCAGTACTTC,CASSRRGHNIQYF
TRBJ2-7,-,TRBD1,TRBV28,TGTGCCAGCTCAACGGACAGGCGAAACTACGAGCAGTACTTC,CASSTDRRNYEQYF